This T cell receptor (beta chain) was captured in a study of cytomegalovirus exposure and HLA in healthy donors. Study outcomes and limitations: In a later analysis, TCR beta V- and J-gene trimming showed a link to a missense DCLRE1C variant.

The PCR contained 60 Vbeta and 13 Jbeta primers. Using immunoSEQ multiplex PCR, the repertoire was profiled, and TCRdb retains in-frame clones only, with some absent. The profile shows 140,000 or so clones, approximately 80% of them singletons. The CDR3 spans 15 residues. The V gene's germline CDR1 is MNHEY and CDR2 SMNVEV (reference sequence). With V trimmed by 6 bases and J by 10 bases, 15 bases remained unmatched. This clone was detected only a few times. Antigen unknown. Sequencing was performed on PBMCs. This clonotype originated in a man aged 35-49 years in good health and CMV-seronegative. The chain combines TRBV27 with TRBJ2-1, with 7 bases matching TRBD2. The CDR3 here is CASRTSLMGTGEQFF. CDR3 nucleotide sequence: TGTGCCAGCAGGACTAGCTTGATGGGAACGGGGGAGCAGTTCTTC.